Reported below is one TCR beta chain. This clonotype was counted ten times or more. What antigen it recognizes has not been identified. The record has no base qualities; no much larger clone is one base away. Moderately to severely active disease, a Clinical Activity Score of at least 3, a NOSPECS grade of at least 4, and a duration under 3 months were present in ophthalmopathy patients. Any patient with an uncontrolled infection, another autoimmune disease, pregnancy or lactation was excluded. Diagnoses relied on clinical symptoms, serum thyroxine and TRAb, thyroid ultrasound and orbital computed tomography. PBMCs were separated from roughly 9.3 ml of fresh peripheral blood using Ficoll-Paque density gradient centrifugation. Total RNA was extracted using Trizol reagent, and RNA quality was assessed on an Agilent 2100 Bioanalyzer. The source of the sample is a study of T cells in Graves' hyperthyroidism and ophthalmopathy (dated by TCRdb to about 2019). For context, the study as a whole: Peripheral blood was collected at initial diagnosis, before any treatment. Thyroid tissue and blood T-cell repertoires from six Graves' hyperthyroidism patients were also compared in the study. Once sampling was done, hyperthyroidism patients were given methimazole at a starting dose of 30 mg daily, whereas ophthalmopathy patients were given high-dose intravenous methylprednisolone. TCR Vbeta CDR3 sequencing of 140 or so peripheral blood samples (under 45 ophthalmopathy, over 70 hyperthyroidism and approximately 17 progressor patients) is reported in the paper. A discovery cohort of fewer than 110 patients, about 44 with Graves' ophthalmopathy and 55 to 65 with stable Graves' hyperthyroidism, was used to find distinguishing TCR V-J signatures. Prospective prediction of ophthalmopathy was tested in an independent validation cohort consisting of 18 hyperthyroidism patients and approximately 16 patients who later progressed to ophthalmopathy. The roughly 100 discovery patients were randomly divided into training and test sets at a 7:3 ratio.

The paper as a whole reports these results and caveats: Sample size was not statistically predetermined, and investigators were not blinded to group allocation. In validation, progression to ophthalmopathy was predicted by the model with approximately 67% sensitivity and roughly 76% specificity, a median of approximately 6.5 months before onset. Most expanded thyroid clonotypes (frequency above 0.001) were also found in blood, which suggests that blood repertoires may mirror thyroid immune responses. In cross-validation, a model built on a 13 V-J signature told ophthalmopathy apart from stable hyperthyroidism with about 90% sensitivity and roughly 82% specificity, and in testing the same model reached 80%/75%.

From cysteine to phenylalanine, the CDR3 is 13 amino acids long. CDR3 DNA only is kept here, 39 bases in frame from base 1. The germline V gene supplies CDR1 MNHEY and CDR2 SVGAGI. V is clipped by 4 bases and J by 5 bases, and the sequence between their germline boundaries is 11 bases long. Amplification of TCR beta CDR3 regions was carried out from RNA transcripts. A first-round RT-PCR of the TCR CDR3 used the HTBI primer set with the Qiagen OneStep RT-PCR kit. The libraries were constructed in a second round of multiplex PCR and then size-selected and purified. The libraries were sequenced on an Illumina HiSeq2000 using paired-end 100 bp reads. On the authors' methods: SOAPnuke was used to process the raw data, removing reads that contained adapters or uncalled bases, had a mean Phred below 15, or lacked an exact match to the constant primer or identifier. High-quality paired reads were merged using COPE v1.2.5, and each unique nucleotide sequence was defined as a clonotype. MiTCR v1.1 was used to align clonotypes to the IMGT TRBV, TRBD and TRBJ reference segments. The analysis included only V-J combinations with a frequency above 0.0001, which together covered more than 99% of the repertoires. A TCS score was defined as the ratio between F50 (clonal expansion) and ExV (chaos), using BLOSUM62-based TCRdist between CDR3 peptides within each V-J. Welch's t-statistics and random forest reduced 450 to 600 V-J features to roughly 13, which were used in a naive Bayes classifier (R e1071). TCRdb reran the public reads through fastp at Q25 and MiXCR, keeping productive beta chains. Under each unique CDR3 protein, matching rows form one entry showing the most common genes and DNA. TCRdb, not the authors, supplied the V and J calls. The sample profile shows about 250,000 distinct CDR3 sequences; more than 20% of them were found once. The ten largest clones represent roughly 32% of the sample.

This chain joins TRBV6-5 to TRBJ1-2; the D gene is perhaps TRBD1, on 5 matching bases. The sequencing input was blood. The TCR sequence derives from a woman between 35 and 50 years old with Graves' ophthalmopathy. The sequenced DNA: TGTGCCAGCAGTTTGGGGGGGAATTATGGCTACACCTTC. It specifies CASSLGGNYGYTF.